A selection of T cell receptor beta chains follows, all from one sample in a study of blood T cell repertoires in COVID-19. Assay used: immunoSEQ multiplex PCR; TCRdb lists only in-frame clones, some missing. This repertoire shows roughly 68,000 clones, around 80% found once; its top ten account for roughly 8.3%. Sequenced sample: peripheral blood. Source of these receptors: a human donor in a cohort sampled during active COVID-19. Both conserved end residues are part of each CDR3. The order of the fields is V gene, J gene, clone size, CDR3 protein. Clone size, where shown, is once, few, many, or a class for clones that have expanded.

>TRBV12-3/TRBV12-4|TRBJ2-7|NA
CASRGTPNYEQYF
>TRBV5-8|TRBJ2-5|NA
CASSLGWGGRETQYF
>TRBV27|TRBJ1-2|NA
CASSNNRLNYGYTF
>TRBV19|TRBJ1-5|NA
CASSPTGGNQPQHF
>TRBV12-3/TRBV12-4|TRBJ2-1|NA
CASSVAEADEQFF
>TRBV15|TRBJ2-1|once
CATSRDGPYNEQFF
>TRBV18|TRBJ1-4|NA
CASSPPGGANEKLFF
>TRBV4-1|TRBJ1-2|NA
CASSQKTGNGYTF
>TRBV7-6|TRBJ1-6|NA
CASSPDRVSPLHF
>TRBV7-9|TRBJ2-3|NA
CASSSPDRVLDTQYF
>TRBV6-5|TRBJ2-5|NA
CASSLRGPPETQYF
>TRBV4-2|TRBJ2-2|NA
CASSHEGLAGGTGELFF
>TRBV13|TRBJ2-7|NA
CASSSREGSYEQYF
>TRBV28|TRBJ2-7|once
CASSLTERDNEQYF
>TRBV6-1|TRBJ2-5|NA
CASSEAPGNQETQYF
>TRBV4-3|TRBJ1-4|NA
CASSRKEAVSEKLFF
>TRBV19|TRBJ1-4|NA
CATLDGDRGRKLFF
>TRBV7-8|TRBJ1-2|NA
CASSSPGDRGRNGYTF
>TRBV4-3|TRBJ1-1|NA
CASSQGIKVNTEAFF
>TRBV6-5|TRBJ1-2|NA
CANRGAARLDGYTF
>TRBV2|TRBJ2-3|NA
CASSEDRDNTDTQYF
>TRBV4-2|TRBJ1-1|few
CASSPPDSLGANTEAFF
>TRBV7-9|TRBJ2-7|once
CASSHLGGQSYEQYF
>TRBV6-1|TRBJ2-3|NA
CASSEEHGAEDTQYF
>TRBV27|TRBJ2-5|NA
CASSDLVGRETQYF
>TRBV29-1|TRBJ2-1|NA
CSGRPAGGNEQFF
>TRBV25-1|TRBJ2-3|NA
CASSGLAGGPGADTQYF
>TRBV24-1|TRBJ1-5|NA
CATSETDNQPQHF
>TRBV27|TRBJ1-5|NA
CASSLTRGSNQPQHF
>TRBV19|TRBJ2-1|NA
CASQPGQGRSYNEQFF
>TRBV5-6|TRBJ1-2|NA
CASSLPGGYGYTF
>TRBV5-6|TRBJ2-2|NA
CASSFASPNDNTGELFF
>TRBV2|TRBJ1-3|NA
CASSEDSSSGNTIYF
>TRBV19|TRBJ2-7|NA
CASGRTSSGEQYF
>TRBV10-3|TRBJ1-1|NA
CAISEFSEAFF
>TRBV3-1/TRBV3-2|TRBJ1-1|NA
CASSQFGGEAFF
>TRBV5-6|TRBJ1-6|NA
CASSLAGQEVLYNSPLHF
>TRBV4-1|TRBJ2-7|NA
CASSRGLAGTYEQYF
>TRBV2|TRBJ2-1|NA
CASREGSTTSSFF
>TRBV7-2|TRBJ2-5|NA
CASRWRTAFQETQYF
>TRBV30|TRBJ2-1|NA
CAWSQNVNEQFF
>TRBV7-3|TRBJ2-3|few
CASSLQRGDTQYF
>TRBV7-8|TRBJ2-1|NA
CASSAPLLAGGHNEQFF
>TRBV5-6|TRBJ2-7|NA
CASSPYSGTGKTEQYF
>TRBV29-1|TRBJ1-2|NA
CSVVEGTANYGYTF
>TRBV20-1|TRBJ1-2|few
CSASQGGNYGYTF
>TRBV6-6|TRBJ2-1|NA
CASSYWGQGPYNEQFF
>TRBV5-4|TRBJ2-7|NA
CASSAPGGAPQYF
>TRBV19|TRBJ2-1|few
CASSTSGSYNEQFF
>TRBV3-1/TRBV3-2|TRBJ1-1|NA
CASSHGGSNTEAFF
>TRBV2|TRBJ1-1|NA
CASSAGQGGTEAFF
>TRBV6-2/TRBV6-3|TRBJ1-1|NA
CASSLGQGEAFF
>TRBV4-2|TRBJ2-5|NA
CASSQDRRQNRETQYF